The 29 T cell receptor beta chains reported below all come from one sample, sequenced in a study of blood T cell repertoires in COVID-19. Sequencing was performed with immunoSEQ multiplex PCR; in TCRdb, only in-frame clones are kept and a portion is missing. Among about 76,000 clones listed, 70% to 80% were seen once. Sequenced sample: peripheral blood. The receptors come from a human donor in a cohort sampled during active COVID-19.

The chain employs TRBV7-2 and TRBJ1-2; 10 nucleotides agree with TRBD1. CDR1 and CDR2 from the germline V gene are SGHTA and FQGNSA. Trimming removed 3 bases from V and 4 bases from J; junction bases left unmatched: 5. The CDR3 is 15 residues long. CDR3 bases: TGTGCCAGCAGCTTGCTGGGACAGGGGAGCTATGGCTACACCTTC. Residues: CASSLLGQGSYGYTF.

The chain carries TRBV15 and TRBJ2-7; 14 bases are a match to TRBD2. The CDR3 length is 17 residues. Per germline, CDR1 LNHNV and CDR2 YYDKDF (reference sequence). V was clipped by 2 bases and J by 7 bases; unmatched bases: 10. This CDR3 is CATSRTGTSGSTGEQYF. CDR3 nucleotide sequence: TGTGCCACCAGCAGAACTGGGACTAGCGGGAGTACAGGGGAGCAGTACTTC.

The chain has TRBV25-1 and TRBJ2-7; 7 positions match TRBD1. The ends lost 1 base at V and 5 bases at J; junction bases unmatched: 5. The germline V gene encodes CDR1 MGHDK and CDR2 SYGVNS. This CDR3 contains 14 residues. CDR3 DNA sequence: TGTGCCAGCAGTGAATCAGGACAGGTAGACGAGCAGTACTTC. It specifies CASSESGQVDEQYF.

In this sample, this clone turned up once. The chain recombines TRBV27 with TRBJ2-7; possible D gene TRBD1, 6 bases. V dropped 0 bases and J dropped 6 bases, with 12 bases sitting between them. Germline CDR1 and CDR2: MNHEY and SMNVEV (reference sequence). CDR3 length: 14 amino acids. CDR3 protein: CASSLSAQGFEQYF. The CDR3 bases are TGTGCCAGCAGTTTATCCGCACAGGGTTTCGAGCAGTACTTC.

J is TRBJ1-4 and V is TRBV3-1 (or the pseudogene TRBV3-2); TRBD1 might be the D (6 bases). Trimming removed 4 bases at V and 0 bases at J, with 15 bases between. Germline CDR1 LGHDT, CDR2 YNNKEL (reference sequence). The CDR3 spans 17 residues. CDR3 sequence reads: CASSLSLGQATNEKLFF. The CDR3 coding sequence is TGTGCCAGCAGCCTGTCCCTGGGACAAGCAACTAATGAAAAACTGTTTTTT.

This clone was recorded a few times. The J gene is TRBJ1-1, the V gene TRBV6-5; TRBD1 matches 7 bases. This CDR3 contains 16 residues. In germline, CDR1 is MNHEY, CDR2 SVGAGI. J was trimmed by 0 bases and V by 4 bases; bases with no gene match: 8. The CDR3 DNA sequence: TGTGCCAGCAGTTCGGGACAGAATATATTGAACACTGAAGCTTTCTTT. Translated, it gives CASSSGQNILNTEAFF.

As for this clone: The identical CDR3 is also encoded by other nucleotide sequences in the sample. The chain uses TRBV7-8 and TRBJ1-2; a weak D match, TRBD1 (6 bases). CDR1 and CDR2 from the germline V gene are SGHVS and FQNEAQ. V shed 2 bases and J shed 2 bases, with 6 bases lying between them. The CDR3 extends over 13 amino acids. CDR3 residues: CASSLQGNYGYTF. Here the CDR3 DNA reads TGTGCCAGCAGCTTACAGGGGAACTATGGCTACACCTTC.

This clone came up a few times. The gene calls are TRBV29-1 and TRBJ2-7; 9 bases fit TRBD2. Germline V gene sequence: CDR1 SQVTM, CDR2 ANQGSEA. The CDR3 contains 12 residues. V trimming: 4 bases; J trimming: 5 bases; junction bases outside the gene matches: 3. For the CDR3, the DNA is TGCAGCGTTGGTAGCGGGAGCGACGAGCAGTACTTC. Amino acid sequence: CSVGSGSDEQYF.

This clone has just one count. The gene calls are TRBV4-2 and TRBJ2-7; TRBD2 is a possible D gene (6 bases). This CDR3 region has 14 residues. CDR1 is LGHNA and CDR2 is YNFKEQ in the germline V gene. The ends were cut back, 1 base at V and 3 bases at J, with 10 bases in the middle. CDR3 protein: CASSQVEGNYEQYF. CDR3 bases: TGTGCCAGCAGCCAAGTGGAGGGAAACTACGAGCAGTACTTC.

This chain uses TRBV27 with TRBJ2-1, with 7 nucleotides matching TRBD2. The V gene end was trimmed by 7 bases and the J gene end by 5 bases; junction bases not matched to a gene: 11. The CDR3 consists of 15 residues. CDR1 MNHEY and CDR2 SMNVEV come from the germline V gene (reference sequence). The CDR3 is CASTRGRGLNNEQFF. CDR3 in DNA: TGTGCCAGCACCCGAGGGCGGGGGTTGAACAATGAGCAGTTCTTC.

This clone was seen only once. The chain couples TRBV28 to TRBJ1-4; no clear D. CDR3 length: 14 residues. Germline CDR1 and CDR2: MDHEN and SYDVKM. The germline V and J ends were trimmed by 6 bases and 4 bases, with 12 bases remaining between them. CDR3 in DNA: TGTGCCAGCAGCCCGCTAGGTCTTAATGAAAAACTGTTTTTT. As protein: CASSPLGLNEKLFF.

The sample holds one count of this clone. This CDR3 is CAWTQGGGNTIYF. The CDR3 nucleotides read TGTGCCTGGACCCAGGGGGGTGGAAACACCATATATTTT. This chain joins TRBV30 and TRBJ1-3, with 7 positions matching TRBD1. After removal of 4 bases from V and 3 bases from J, the junction contained 3 bases not matched to a gene. CDR1 is GTSNPN, CDR2 SVGIG, per germline (reference sequence). CDR3 length equals 13 residues.

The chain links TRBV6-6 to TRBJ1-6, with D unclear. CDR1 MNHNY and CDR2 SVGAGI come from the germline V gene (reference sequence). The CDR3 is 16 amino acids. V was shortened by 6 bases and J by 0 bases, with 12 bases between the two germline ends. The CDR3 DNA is TGTGCCAGCAGACAGCACCAGAGCTCCTATAATTCACCCCTCCACTTT. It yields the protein CASRQHQSSYNSPLHF.

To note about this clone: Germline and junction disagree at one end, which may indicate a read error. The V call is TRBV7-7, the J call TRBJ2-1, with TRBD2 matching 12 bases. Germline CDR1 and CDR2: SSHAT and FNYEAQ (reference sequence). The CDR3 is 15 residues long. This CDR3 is CASSLAGGTHNEQFF. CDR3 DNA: TGTGCTAGCAGCCTAGCGGGAGGGACCCACAATGAGCAGTTCTTC.

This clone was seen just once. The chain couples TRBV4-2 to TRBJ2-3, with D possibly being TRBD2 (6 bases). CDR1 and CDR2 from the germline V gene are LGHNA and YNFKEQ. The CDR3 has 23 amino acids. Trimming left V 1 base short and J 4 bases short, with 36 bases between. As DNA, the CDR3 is TGTGCCAGCAGCCAAGCGCCGGGACGTAAAAGCGGTATCCGGGAGTTACAGGCAGATACGCAGTATTTT. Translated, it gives CASSQAPGRKSGIRELQADTQYF.

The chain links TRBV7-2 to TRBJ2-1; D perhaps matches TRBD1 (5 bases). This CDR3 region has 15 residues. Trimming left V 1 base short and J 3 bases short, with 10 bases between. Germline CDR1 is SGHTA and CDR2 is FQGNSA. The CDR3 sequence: CASSLVAGIYNEQFF. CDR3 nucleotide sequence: TGTGCCAGCAGCTTAGTGGCAGGGATCTACAATGAGCAGTTCTTC.

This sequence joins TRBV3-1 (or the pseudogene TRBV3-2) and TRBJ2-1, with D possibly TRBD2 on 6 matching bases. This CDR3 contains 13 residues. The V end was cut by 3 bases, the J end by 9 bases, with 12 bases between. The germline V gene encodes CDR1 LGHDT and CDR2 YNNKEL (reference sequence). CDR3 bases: TGTGCCAGCAGCCAGGGGGGACCTATTGAGCAGTTCTTC. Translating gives CASSQGGPIEQFF.

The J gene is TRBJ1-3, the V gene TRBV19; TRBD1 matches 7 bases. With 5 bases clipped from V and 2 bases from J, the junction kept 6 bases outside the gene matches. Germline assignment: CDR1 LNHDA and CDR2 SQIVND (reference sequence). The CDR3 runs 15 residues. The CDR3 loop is CASSETTGAGNTIYF. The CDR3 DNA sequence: TGTGCCAGTAGTGAAACTACAGGGGCTGGAAACACCATATATTTT.

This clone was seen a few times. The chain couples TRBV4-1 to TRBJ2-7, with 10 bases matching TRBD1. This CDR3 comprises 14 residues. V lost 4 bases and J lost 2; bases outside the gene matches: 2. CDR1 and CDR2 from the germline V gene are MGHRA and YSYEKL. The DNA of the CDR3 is TGCGCCAGCAGCCGGGACAGGGGAACCTACGAGCAGTACTTC. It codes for CASSRDRGTYEQYF.

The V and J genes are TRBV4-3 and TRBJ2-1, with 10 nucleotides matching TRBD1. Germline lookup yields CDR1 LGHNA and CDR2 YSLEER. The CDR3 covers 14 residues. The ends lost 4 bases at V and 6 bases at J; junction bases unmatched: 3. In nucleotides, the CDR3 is TGCGCCAGCAGCCGGGGACAGGGGTCCAATGAGCAGTTCTTC. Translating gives CASSRGQGSNEQFF.

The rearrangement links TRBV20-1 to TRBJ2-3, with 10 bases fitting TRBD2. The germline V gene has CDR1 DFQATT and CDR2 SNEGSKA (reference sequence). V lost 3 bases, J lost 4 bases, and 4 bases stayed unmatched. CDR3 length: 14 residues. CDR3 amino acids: CSASSSGSSDTQYF. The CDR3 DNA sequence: TGCAGTGCTAGTTCTAGCGGGAGTTCAGATACGCAGTATTTT.

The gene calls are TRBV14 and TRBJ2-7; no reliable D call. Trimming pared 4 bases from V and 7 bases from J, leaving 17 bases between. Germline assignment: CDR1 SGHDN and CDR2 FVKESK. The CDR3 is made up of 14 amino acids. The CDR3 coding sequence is TGTGCCAGCAGCCCGGGTCCCCTAGGTGGAGAGCAGTACTTC. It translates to CASSPGPLGGEQYF.

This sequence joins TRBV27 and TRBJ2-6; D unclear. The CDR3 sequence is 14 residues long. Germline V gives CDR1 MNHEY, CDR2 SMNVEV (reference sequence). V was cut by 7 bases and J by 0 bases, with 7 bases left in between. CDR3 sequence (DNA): TGTGCCAGCAAAAAGAGCTCTGGGGCCAACGTCCTGACTTTC. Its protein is CASKKSSGANVLTF.

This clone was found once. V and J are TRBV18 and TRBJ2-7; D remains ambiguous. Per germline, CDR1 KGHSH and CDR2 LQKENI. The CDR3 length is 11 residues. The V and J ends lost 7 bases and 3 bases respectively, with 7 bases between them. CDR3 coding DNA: TGTGCCAGCTTAATAGTCTACGAGCAGTACTTC. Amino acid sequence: CASLIVYEQYF.

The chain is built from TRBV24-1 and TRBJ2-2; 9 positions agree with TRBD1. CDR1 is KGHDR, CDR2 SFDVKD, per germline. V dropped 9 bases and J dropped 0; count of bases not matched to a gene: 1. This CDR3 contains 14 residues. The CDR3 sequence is CATGTGTNTGELFF. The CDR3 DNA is TGTGCCACCGGGACAGGGACGAACACCGGGGAGCTGTTTTTT.

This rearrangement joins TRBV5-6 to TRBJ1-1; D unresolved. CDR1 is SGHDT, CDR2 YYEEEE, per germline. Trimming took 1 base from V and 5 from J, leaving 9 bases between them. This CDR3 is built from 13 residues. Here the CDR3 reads CASSLPGETEAFF. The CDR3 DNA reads TGTGCCAGCAGCTTGCCGGGTGAAACTGAAGCTTTCTTT.

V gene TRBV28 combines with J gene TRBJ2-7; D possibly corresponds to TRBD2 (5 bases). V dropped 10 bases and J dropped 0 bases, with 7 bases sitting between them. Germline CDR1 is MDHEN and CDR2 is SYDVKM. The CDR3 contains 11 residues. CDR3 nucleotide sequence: TGTGCCATTGGGAGCTCCTACGAGCAGTACTTC. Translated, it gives CAIGSSYEQYF.

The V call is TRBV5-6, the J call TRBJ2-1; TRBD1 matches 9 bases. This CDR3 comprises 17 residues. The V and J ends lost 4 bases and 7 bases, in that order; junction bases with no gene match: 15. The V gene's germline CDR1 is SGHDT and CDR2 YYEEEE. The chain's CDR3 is CASSPTFSGQGMNEQFF. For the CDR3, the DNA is TGTGCCAGCAGCCCAACCTTCTCGGGACAGGGTATGAATGAGCAGTTCTTC.

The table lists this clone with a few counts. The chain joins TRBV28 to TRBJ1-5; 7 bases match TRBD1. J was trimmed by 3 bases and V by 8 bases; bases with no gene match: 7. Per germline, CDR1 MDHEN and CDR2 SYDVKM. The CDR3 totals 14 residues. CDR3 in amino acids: CASLQTGHNQPQHF. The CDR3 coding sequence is TGTGCCAGCCTTCAGACAGGGCACAATCAGCCCCAGCATTTT.